Listed below are T cell receptor beta chains from one sample, sequenced in a study of response to subunit inactivated influenza vaccine. A single record per CDR3 protein comes from TCRdb applying MiXCR to the RT-PCR reads. The sample yields around 580,000 distinct CDR3 sequences, around 13% seen once. The sample in question was PBMCs from blood, obtained 12 days after vaccination. All receptors come from a man in his forties or fifties who received an inactivated influenza vaccine. Both conserved end residues are part of each CDR3. D genes are given only for firm matches. Clone size is not always given. Where it is, it says once, few, many or a class for expanded clones.

D	V	J	size	CDR3	DNA
NA	TRBV25-1	TRBJ2-7	once	CASKGVPYEQYF	TGTGCCAGCAAGGGCGTTCCCTACGAGCAGTACTTC
NA	TRBV12-3/TRBV12-4	TRBJ2-6	NA	CASRGPGQHSGANVLTF	TGTGCCAGCAGGGGACCAGGACAGCACTCTGGGGCCAACGTCCTGACTTTC
NA	TRBV12-3/TRBV12-4	TRBJ2-7	NA	CASSLRVGSTDISYEQYF	TGTGCCAGCAGTTTACGGGTCGGGTCAACTGATATCTCCTACGAGCAGTACTTC
TRBD1	TRBV5-6	TRBJ2-1	many	CASASGTGGFEQFF	TGTGCCAGCGCCTCAGGGACAGGGGGCTTTGAGCAGTTCTTC
NA	TRBV7-2	TRBJ2-1	NA	CASSFQARGQFF	TGTGCCAGCAGCTTTCAGGCCAGGGGGCAGTTCTTC
TRBD1	TRBV6-4	TRBJ1-2	NA	CASSRTGEGNGYTF	TGTGCCAGCAGCCGGACAGGGGAGGGCAATGGCTACACCTTC
NA	TRBV27	TRBJ1-5	many	CASSTVGTASNQPQHF	TGTGCCAGCAGTACGGTTGGGACCGCTAGCAATCAGCCCCAGCATTTT
NA	TRBV28	TRBJ2-7	few	CASSLPGRYEQYF	TGTGCCAGCAGTTTACCAGGACGGTACGAGCAGTACTTC
NA	TRBV12-3/TRBV12-4	TRBJ2-6	NA	CASLRTRGANVLTF	TGTGCCAGCTTGCGTACCCGTGGGGCCAACGTCCTGACTTTC
TRBD2	TRBV15	TRBJ2-1	few	CATSYTSASEQFF	TGTGCCACCAGCTATACTAGCGCGAGTGAGCAGTTCTTC
TRBD2	TRBV5-1	TRBJ2-5	NA	CASSYGLAGGETQYF	TGCGCCAGCAGCTACGGACTAGCGGGAGGAGAGACCCAGTACTTC
NA	TRBV28	TRBJ1-3	NA	CASSLWIGQTSGNTIYF	TGTGCCAGCAGTTTATGGATAGGACAAACGTCTGGAAACACCATATATTTT
TRBD2	TRBV6-2/TRBV6-3	TRBJ2-4	NA	CASSATSGGNIQYF	TGTGCCAGCAGTGCCACTAGCGGGGGAAACATTCAGTACTTC
NA	TRBV5-1	TRBJ2-3	NA	CASGREVAQYF	TGCGCCAGCGGCAGGGAGGTCGCGCAGTATTTT
TRBD2	TRBV20-1	TRBJ2-5	NA	CSATPLAVQETQYF	TGCAGTGCCACTCCCCTAGCGGTACAAGAGACCCAGTACTTC
NA	TRBV7-9	TRBJ2-3	few	CASSLLDGTPSDF	TGTGCCAGCAGCTTGCTTGATGGGACACCCTCTGATTTT
TRBD1	TRBV12-3/TRBV12-4	TRBJ2-5	many	CASRTGGRETQYF	TGTGCCAGCAGGACAGGGGGGAGGGAGACCCAGTACTTC
NA	TRBV2	TRBJ2-2	few	CASRRTTTGELFF	TGTGCCAGCAGGCGGACTACAACCGGGGAGCTGTTTTTT
TRBD1	TRBV29-1	TRBJ1-2	NA	CSVVGQGDYGYTF	TGCAGCGTTGTGGGACAGGGGGACTATGGCTACACCTTC
NA	TRBV6-1	TRBJ1-1	NA	CASSEAVVLNTEAFF	TGTGCCAGCAGTGAAGCGGTGGTTCTGAACACTGAAGCTTTCTTT
NA	TRBV3-1	TRBJ1-6	few	CASSLGQKYSPLHF	TGTGCCAGCAGCCTCGGACAGAAGTATTCACCCCTCCACTTT
TRBD1	TRBV11-2	TRBJ1-2	few	CASSSLRDSRRLNYGYTF	TGTGCCAGCAGCTCACTCCGGGACAGTCGCCGCCTTAACTATGGCTACACCTTC
TRBD2	TRBV27	TRBJ2-1	many	CASSFRLAGDPYNEQFF	TGTGCCAGCAGTTTCCGACTAGCGGGAGATCCCTACAATGAGCAGTTCTTC
NA	TRBV24-1	TRBJ1-5	many	CATRRGDNQPQHF	TGTGCCACCAGGAGAGGGGATAATCAGCCCCAGCATTTT
TRBD1	TRBV2	TRBJ1-1	NA	CASSEDWTGDTEAFF	TGTGCCAGCAGTGAAGACTGGACAGGTGACACTGAAGCTTTCTTT
NA	TRBV23-1	TRBJ2-7	NA	CASRQVYYEQYF	TGCGCCAGCAGGCAGGTATACTACGAGCAGTACTTC
TRBD1	TRBV28	TRBJ2-3	NA	CASSRPGQGVDTQYF	TGTGCCAGCAGTCGCCCGGGACAGGGCGTAGATACGCAGTATTTT
NA	TRBV7-2	TRBJ1-2	NA	CASIRGSGYGYTF	TGTGCCAGCATTCGGGGCAGCGGCTATGGCTACACCTTC
TRBD1	TRBV7-2	TRBJ1-2	NA	CASSEDRAGYGYTF	TGTGCCAGCAGCGAAGACAGGGCTGGGTATGGCTACACCTTC
NA	TRBV12-3/TRBV12-4	TRBJ1-6	NA	CASSPTGDYSPLHF	TGTGCCAGCAGCCCGACGGGAGATTATTCACCCCTCCACTTT
NA	TRBV4-3	TRBJ2-2	NA	CASSQAGSGELFF	TGCGCCAGCAGCCAAGCTGGGAGCGGGGAGCTGTTTTTT